One and the same sample provided the 27 T cell receptor beta chains below, sequenced in a study of early T cells in non-severe SARS-CoV-2 infection. In TCRdb, the 5' RACE reads were re-called with MiXCR into one record per CDR3 protein. Of 45,000 to 60,000 distinct CDR3 sequences in the sample, 8.5% to 10% were seen once. The source was whole blood, collected at baseline. These receptor sequences come from an adult who was a healthcare worker with PCR-confirmed SARS-CoV-2 infection or an uninfected control (not recorded which).

The gene calls are TRBV11-2 and TRBJ1-2; D remains ambiguous. The V gene's germline CDR1 is SGHAT and CDR2 FQNNGV. V was shortened by 4 bases and J by 5 bases, with 14 bases between the two germline ends. There are 14 residues in the CDR3. For the CDR3, the DNA is TGTGCCAGCAGCTCAGGAGTAATGGGGTATGGCTACACCTTC. It is translated as CASSSGVMGYGYTF.

This clonotype was observed a few times. The gene calls are TRBV7-9 and TRBJ2-3; D uncertain. The V gene's germline CDR1 is SEHNR and CDR2 FQNEAQ (reference sequence). CDR3 length: 12 amino acids. Trimming removed 3 bases at V and 5 bases at J, with 6 bases between. This CDR3 reads CASSFVVDTQYF. CDR3 nucleotide sequence: TGTGCCAGCAGCTTCGTGGTAGATACGCAGTATTTT.

The chain couples TRBV6-2 or TRBV6-3 to TRBJ2-6; perhaps TRBD2 as D (5 bases). CDR1 is MNHEY, CDR2 SVGEGT, per germline. Trimming stripped 2 bases from V and 4 bases from J, with 9 bases between. The CDR3 runs to 15 residues. The DNA for the CDR3 is TGTGCCAGCAGTTACGAGGGCTCCGGGGCCAACGTCCTGACTTTC. It specifies CASSYEGSGANVLTF.

This clonotype was detected only a few times. The chain uses TRBV6-1 and TRBJ2-7; possibly TRBD1 for D (5 bases). This CDR3 has 11 amino acids. Germline CDR1 is MNHNS and CDR2 is SASEGT. The V gene lost 6 bases and the J gene lost 7 bases, with 10 bases spanning the gap. This CDR3 is CASRGALEQYF. The CDR3 nucleotides read TGTGCCAGCAGAGGGGCTCTGGAGCAGTACTTC.

This clonotype was observed a handful of times. The chain is built from TRBV7-2 and TRBJ2-7; D is possibly TRBD1 (6 bases). The CDR3 contains 15 residues. Germline values: CDR1 SGHTA, CDR2 FQGNSA. V was cut by 4 bases and J by 2 bases, with 15 bases left in between. Here the CDR3 DNA reads TGTGCCAGCAGCTCCCAGGGGATACTCACCTACGAGCAGTACTTC. Translating it yields CASSSQGILTYEQYF.

This clonotype was counted many times. The chain is built from TRBV19 and TRBJ1-5; D not certain. The CDR3 totals 15 residues. The V end was cut by 1 base, the J end by 4 bases, with 11 bases between. Germline CDR1 and CDR2: LNHDA and SQIVND (reference sequence). The CDR3 coding sequence is TGTGCCAGTAGTATAGTTTTAGGGTGGAATCAGCCCCAGCATTTT. It yields the protein CASSIVLGWNQPQHF.

This clonotype was recorded many times. V and J are TRBV29-1 and TRBJ2-7; 7 bases are shared with TRBD1. J lost 3 bases, V lost 6 bases, and 5 bases had no gene match. The CDR3 runs to 12 residues. Germline V CDR1 and CDR2: SQVTM, ANQGSEA. The CDR3 sequence: CSVKDRNYEQYF. CDR3 in DNA: TGCAGCGTAAAGGACAGGAACTACGAGCAGTACTTC.

This clonotype was detected only a few times. CDR3 nucleotides: TGTGCCAGCAGCCAAGGGGGACCGATCTACGAGCAGTACTTC. This encodes CASSQGGPIYEQYF. The chain has TRBV7-9 and TRBJ2-7; D is perhaps TRBD1 (6 bases). Germline CDR1 and CDR2: SEHNR and FQNEAQ (reference sequence). This CDR3 has 14 amino acids. V shed 5 bases and J shed 3 bases, with 14 bases lying between them.

The rearrangement uses TRBV6-1 and TRBJ2-1; no reliable D call. This CDR3 spans 11 amino acids. The V end was cut by 1 base, the J end by 14 bases, with 9 bases between. CDR1 MNHNS and CDR2 SASEGT come from the germline V gene. The CDR3 bases are TGTGCCAGCAGTGAAGGGAACCCCGAGTTCTTC. Protein sequence: CASSEGNPEFF.

This clonotype was counted at least ten times. The rearrangement joins TRBV11-2 to TRBJ2-7; D call uncertain. V was shortened by 1 base and J by 0 bases, with 7 bases between the two germline ends. Germline CDR1 is SGHAT and CDR2 is FQNNGV. The CDR3 has 14 amino acids. CDR3 region: CASSLGFSSYEQYF. The CDR3, as DNA: TGTGCCAGCAGCTTAGGTTTTAGCTCCTACGAGCAGTACTTC. Full variable domain (remainder filled in from reference TRBV11-2 and TRBJ2-7): EAGVAQSPRYKIIEKRQSVAFWCNPISGHATLYWYQQILGQGPKLLIQFQNNGVVDDSQLPKDRFSAERLKGVDSTLKIQPAKLEDSAVYLCASSLGFSSYEQYFGPGTRLTVT.

The chain employs TRBV2 and TRBJ2-5; TRBD1 or TRBD2 may be the D gene (5 bases each). Trimming removed 5 bases from V and 4 bases from J, with 14 bases in between. CDR1 SNHLY and CDR2 FYNNEI come from the germline V gene. CDR3 length: 14 amino acids. In DNA form, the CDR3 reads TGTGCCAGCAGTCCCATGGGGGTAGGAGAGACCCAGTACTTC. It translates to CASSPMGVGETQYF.

This clonotype was counted at least ten times. The chain carries TRBV20-1 and TRBJ2-4; the D is unclear. Per the germline V gene, CDR1 is DFQATT and CDR2 is SNEGSKA (reference sequence). CDR3 length equals 16 residues. Trimming took off 0 bases at V and 8 bases at J, with 20 bases between the two ends. CDR3 loop: CSARDLKSASTDIQYF. In DNA, the CDR3 is TGCAGTGCTAGAGATCTCAAGTCGGCCAGTACAGACATTCAGTACTTC.

This sequence joins TRBV4-1 and TRBJ2-4; D unclear. V dropped 1 base and J dropped 0 bases, with 4 bases sitting between them. This CDR3 has 14 residues. Germline V gene data show CDR1 as MGHRA and CDR2 as YSYEKL. CDR3 amino acids: CASSQGPAKNIQYF. The CDR3 DNA reads as TGCGCCAGCAGCCAAGGTCCAGCCAAAAACATTCAGTACTTC.

This clonotype occurred a few times. The V call is TRBV11-2, the J call TRBJ2-1, with 8 bases aligning to TRBD2. J gave up 3 bases and V 2 bases, and 9 bases lay outside the gene matches. The CDR3 is 17 amino acids. Germline V gene sequence: CDR1 SGHAT, CDR2 FQNNGV. The CDR3: CASSLSPGLAVYNEQFF. In nucleotides, the CDR3 is TGTGCCAGCAGCTTATCCCCCGGACTAGCAGTCTACAATGAGCAGTTCTTC.

The chain combines TRBV7-9 with TRBJ1-2, with D possibly being TRBD1 (6 bases). The CDR3 extends over 15 amino acids. V lost 2 bases and J 4 bases, leaving 14 bases between the germline ends. The germline CDR1 and CDR2 sequences are SEHNR and FQNEAQ (reference sequence). The CDR3 sequence is CASSLTGRGAYGYTF. The CDR3 nucleotides read TGTGCCAGCAGCTTAACTGGCAGGGGAGCCTATGGCTACACCTTC.

This clonotype was recorded a few times. The J gene is TRBJ2-7, the V gene TRBV18; no definite D call. Germline CDR1 KGHSH, CDR2 LQKENI. Trimming cost V 0 bases and J 5 bases, with 11 bases left between them. The CDR3 is made up of 14 amino acids. CDR3 protein: CASSPPTFDNEQYF. As DNA, the CDR3 is TGTGCCAGCTCACCACCCACATTCGACAACGAGCAGTACTTC.

This chain joins TRBV5-1 and TRBJ2-7; TRBD2 matches 8 bases. The CDR3 sequence is 16 residues long. Trimming removed 4 bases from V and 5 bases from J; junction bases left unmatched: 14. Per germline, CDR1 SGHRS and CDR2 YFSETQ. DNA for the CDR3: TGCGCCAGCAGCCTGCGACTAGCGCCCCCGGGGGACGAGCAGTACTTC. It encodes CASSLRLAPPGDEQYF.

The chain carries TRBV11-2 and TRBJ2-1, with a weak D call TRBD1 (6 bases). With 3 bases removed from V and 10 bases from J, the gap between germline ends came to 16 bases. CDR1 is SGHAT, CDR2 FQNNGV, per germline. The length of the CDR3 is 14 residues. The CDR3 loop is CASSFLQGTGEQFF. For the CDR3, the DNA is TGTGCCAGCAGCTTCCTACAGGGAACGGGAGAGCAGTTCTTC. Looking up the rest from reference TRBV11-2 and TRBJ2-1 gives the full variable domain: EAGVAQSPRYKIIEKRQSVAFWCNPISGHATLYWYQQILGQGPKLLIQFQNNGVVDDSQLPKDRFSAERLKGVDSTLKIQPAKLEDSAVYLCASSFLQGTGEQFFGPGTRLTVL.

The rearrangement uses TRBV6-1 and TRBJ2-3; 12 bases are a match to TRBD2. From germline, CDR1 is MNHNS and CDR2 SASEGT. CDR3 size: 15 residues. The V and J ends lost 1 base and 4 bases, in that order; junction bases with no gene match: 0. The CDR3 is CASSEGLAGADTQYF. CDR3 nucleotide sequence: TGTGCCAGCAGTGAAGGACTAGCGGGAGCAGATACGCAGTATTTT.

This clonotype turned up a few times. V gene TRBV12-3 or TRBV12-4 combines with J gene TRBJ2-5; 7 positions match TRBD1. The CDR3 has 14 residues. V shed 5 bases, J shed 5 bases, and the junction held 8 bases outside the gene matches. In DNA, the CDR3 is TGTGCCAGCAGTGCGCGACAGGGTTGGGAGACCCAGTACTTC. Amino acid sequence: CASSARQGWETQYF.

J is TRBJ2-7 and V is TRBV2, with 14 bases that match TRBD2. The V segment lost 6 bases and the J segment 3 bases; nucleotides outside the gene matches: 16. Germline V gives CDR1 SNHLY, CDR2 FYNNEI. The CDR3 length is 19 residues. As DNA, the CDR3 is TGTGCCAGCAGACGCCGTGGACCGGGACTAGCGGGAGCTGGCTACGAGCAGTACTTC. Its protein product is CASRRRGPGLAGAGYEQYF. Filled out from reference TRBV2 and TRBJ2-7, the complete variable domain reads EPEVTQTPSHQVTQMGQEVILRCVPISNHLYFYWYRQILGQKVEFLVSFYNNEISEKSEIFDDQFSVERPDGSNFTLKIRSTKLEDSAMYFCASRRRGPGLAGAGYEQYFGPGTRLTVT.

In its sample, this clonotype was seen many times. V gene TRBV12-3 or TRBV12-4 combines with J gene TRBJ1-2, with 10 bases fitting TRBD1. J gave up 1 base and V 6 bases, and 2 bases lay outside the gene matches. The length of the CDR3 is 14 residues. The CDR3: CASSWDRGNYGYTF. For the CDR3, the DNA is TGTGCCAGCAGCTGGGACAGGGGTAACTATGGCTACACCTTC.

This clonotype was observed a handful of times. This sequence joins TRBV20-1 and TRBJ2-7, with D perhaps matching TRBD2 (6 bases). V was trimmed by 3 bases and J by 0 bases, leaving 18 bases between them. The germline V gene encodes CDR1 DFQATT and CDR2 SNEGSKA (reference sequence). The CDR3 is made up of 16 amino acids. The CDR3 bases are TGCAGTGCTAGTCCATACCGGCAGGGAGGCTCCTACGAGCAGTACTTC. This codes for CSASPYRQGGSYEQYF.

This chain links TRBV18 with TRBJ2-7, with D maybe TRBD2 (7 bases). Germline lookup yields CDR1 KGHSH and CDR2 LQKENI. The CDR3 has 12 residues. V was trimmed by 3 bases and J by 6 bases, leaving 9 bases between them. CDR3 nucleotides: TGTGCCAGCTCACCCGGGGGGCTCGAGCAGTACTTC. This encodes CASSPGGLEQYF.

This clonotype was recorded a few times. This chain joins TRBV20-1 and TRBJ2-3; 12 nucleotides line up with TRBD2. This CDR3 contains 14 residues. V was pared by 6 bases and J by 6 bases, with 7 bases of the junction left unmatched. Germline CDR1 reads DFQATT; CDR2 reads SNEGSKA (reference sequence). DNA for the CDR3: TGCAGTGCACCATCTAGCGGGGGGGCGGATACGCAGTATTTT. Translation gives CSAPSSGGADTQYF.

This clonotype turned up a few times. The genes are TRBV4-1 and TRBJ1-4; no clear D. Trimming stripped 2 bases from V and 8 bases from J, with 9 bases between. The CDR3 length is 13 residues. Looked up from germline, CDR1 is MGHRA and CDR2 is YSYEKL. The CDR3 loop reads CASSQSRREKLFF. The DNA for the CDR3 is TGCGCCAGCAGCCAATCCCGACGGGAAAAACTGTTTTTT.

The table lists this clonotype with a few counts. The chain is built from TRBV15 and TRBJ2-1; 9 bases align to TRBD2. This CDR3 is 16 amino acids long. Germline V gene lookup returns CDR1 LNHNV and CDR2 YYDKDF (reference sequence). J was trimmed by 4 bases and V by 1 base; bases with no gene match: 5. The CDR3 is CATSRAATSGYNEQFF. Here the CDR3 DNA reads TGTGCCACCAGCAGAGCCGCGACTAGCGGTTACAATGAGCAGTTCTTC.